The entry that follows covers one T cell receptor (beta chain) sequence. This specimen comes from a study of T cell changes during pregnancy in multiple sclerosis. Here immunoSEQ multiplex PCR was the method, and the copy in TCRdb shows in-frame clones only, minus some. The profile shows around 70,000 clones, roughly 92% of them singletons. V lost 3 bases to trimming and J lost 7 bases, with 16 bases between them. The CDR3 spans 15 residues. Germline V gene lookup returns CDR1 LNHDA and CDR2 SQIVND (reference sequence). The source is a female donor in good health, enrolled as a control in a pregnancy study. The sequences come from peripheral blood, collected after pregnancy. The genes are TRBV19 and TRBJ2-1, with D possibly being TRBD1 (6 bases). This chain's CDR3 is CASSILQGLRNEQFF. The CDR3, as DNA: TGTGCCAGTAGTATCCTACAGGGTCTTAGGAATGAGCAGTTCTTC.